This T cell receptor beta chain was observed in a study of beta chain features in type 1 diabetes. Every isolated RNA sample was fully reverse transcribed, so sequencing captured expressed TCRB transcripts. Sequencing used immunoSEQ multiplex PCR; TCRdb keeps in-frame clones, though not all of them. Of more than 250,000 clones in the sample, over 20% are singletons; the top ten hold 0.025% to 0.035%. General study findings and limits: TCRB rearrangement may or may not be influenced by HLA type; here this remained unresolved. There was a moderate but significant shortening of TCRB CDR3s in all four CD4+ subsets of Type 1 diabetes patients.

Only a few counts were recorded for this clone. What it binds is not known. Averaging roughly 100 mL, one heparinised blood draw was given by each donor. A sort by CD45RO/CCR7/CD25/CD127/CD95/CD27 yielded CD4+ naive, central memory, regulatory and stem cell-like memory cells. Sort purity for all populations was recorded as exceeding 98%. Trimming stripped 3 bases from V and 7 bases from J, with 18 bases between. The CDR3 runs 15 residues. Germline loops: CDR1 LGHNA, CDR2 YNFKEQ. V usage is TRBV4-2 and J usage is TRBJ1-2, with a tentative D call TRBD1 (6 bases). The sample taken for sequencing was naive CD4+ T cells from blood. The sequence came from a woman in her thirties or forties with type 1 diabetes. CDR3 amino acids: CASSHYRASPGGYTF. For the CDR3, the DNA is TGTGCCAGCAGCCATTACAGGGCCTCCCCGGGTGGCTACACCTTC.